This TCR beta chain emerged from a study of spatial heterogeneity in lung cancer (dated by TCRdb to about 2019). The study in broad terms: Beta-chain transcripts were consistently detected in greater numbers than alpha-chain transcripts, which likely reflects a higher abundance of beta-chain transcripts. TCR transcript counts in tumor regions correlated strongly with a T cell transcriptional module score from matched bulk RNA-seq. In the raw uncorrected reads, each unique combination of TCR and UMI appeared more than ten times on average. In non-small cell lung cancer, the study quantitatively compared TCR alpha and beta repertoires across several tumor regions, matched nontumor lung, and blood. TCR repertoire features were related to nonsynonymous mutation counts determined by whole-exome sequencing of tumor tissue. Both alpha and beta chains were TCR-sequenced in a few hundred tumor regions, around 65 matched nontumor lung samples and around 50 PBMC samples obtained at surgery.

Reading from cysteine to phenylalanine, the CDR3 counts 15 amino acids. The only DNA kept is the CDR3, 45 bases in frame from the first base. Trimmed from V: 5 bases; trimmed from J: 8 bases; junction bases lacking a gene match: 5. The germline V gene (reference sequence) yields PRHDT for CDR1 and FYEKMQ for CDR2. Ten or more counts support this clonotype. Its antigen specificity is not known. The record has no base qualities; no much larger clone is one base away. In light of the paper, this sample's time point label describes: sample taken at primary tumor resection. Donors were around 71 patients with early-stage, untreated non-small cell lung cancer from the lung TRACERx cohort. For TCR sequencing, whole RNA was extracted from tumor and nontumor lung tissue, or from cryopreserved PBMC samples, and no cell sorting was done. A patient was chosen for TCR sequencing only when enough RNA was available from at least two tumor regions. Before selection, tumor and adjacent nontumor lung specimens were reviewed by a lung pathologist.

Beyond this particular receptor, the publication reports: Additional single-cell paired TCR alpha and beta sequencing was considered necessary to confirm, at a functional level, the hypothesis that regional TCRs recognize regional mutations. A correlation was observed between the number of expanded intratumoral alpha and beta TCRs and the tumor nonsynonymous mutation count. Counts of ubiquitous and regional expanded TCRs correlated with counts of ubiquitous and regional nonsynonymous mutations, respectively. TCR-seq was estimated to cover only roughly 6.8% of tumor T cells for alpha chains and roughly 12% for beta chains.

The library was obtained by 5' RACE. Sequenced on a NextSeq 500. In the TCR library protocol, a unique molecular identifier was attached to each TCR cDNA molecule so that PCR and sequencing errors could be corrected. The study's own analysis went as follows. Decombinator tools were used for TCR identification, UMI-based error correction and CDR3 extraction. Expanded TCRs were defined as those above a frequency of 2 per 1,000, corresponding to the top 1% of the tumor frequency distribution. Expanded tumor TCRs were classed as regional if statistically deemed absent (corrected P<0.05) from at least one tumor region, otherwise ubiquitous. Each repertoire was subsampled 100 times to 5,000 TCRs, after which Renyi diversity was computed with the R vegan package. To build CDR3 similarity networks, amino acid triplet string-kernel similarity was used, and CDR3s were connected when their pairwise similarity was above 0.82. The public reads were reprocessed in TCRdb via fastp at Q25 and MiXCR, keeping in-frame beta chains. Records with the same CDR3 protein are collapsed into one entry carrying the most frequent genes and DNA. The V and J calls and clone size come from TCRdb's table, not from the authors' own analysis. The sample table lists tens of thousands of distinct CDR3 sequences, 15% to 20% of them with a count of one. The ten largest account for under 35% of the sample.

The chain was built from TRBV13 and TRBJ2-1; 14 of the junction bases match TRBD2. The TCR sequence derives from a female donor with early-stage non-small cell lung cancer. This sample comprised lung tumor tissue, obtained at surgery. In nucleotide form, the sequence is TGTGCCAGCAGCCCGACTAGCGGGGGGGCGGATGAGCAGTTCTTC. It codes for CASSPTSGGADEQFF. The entire variable domain, with the stretches around the CDR3 drawn from the reference TRBV13 and TRBJ2-1 proteins, is AAGVIQSPRHLIKEKRETATLKCYPIPRHDTVYWYQQGPGQDPQFLISFYEKMQSDKGSIPDRFSAQQFSDYHSELNMSSLELGDSALYFCASSPTSGGADEQFFGPGTRLTVL.